Given below is one T cell receptor beta chain in context. The data were obtained in a study of T cells in Graves' hyperthyroidism and ophthalmopathy. Clinical symptoms, serum thyroxine and TRAb, thyroid ultrasound and orbital computed tomography together formed the diagnostic basis. Germline V CDR1 and CDR2: KGHDR, SFDVKD. This CDR3 contains 12 residues. V was shortened by 3 bases and J by 5 bases, with 4 bases between the two germline ends. The source material, RNA transcripts, was used to amplify TCR beta CDR3 regions. The TCR CDR3 was amplified in a first-round RT-PCR using the HTBI primer set. Each CDR3 protein is one row after TCRdb ran MiXCR on the multiplex PCR reads. The table has 450,000 to 700,000 distinct CDR3 sequences, 35% to 55% seen once.

The rearrangement uses TRBV24-1 and TRBJ1-5; the D is unclear. The material sequenced was peripheral blood or thyroid tissue (not recorded which). This clonotype was sampled from a woman aged 18-30 years with Graves' hyperthyroidism. The CDR3 coding sequence is TGTGCCACCAGTGATAGTGATCAGCCCCAGCATTTT. This translates into CATSDSDQPQHF.